The text below deals with one T cell receptor (beta chain). Its cognate antigen is unknown. These data come from a study of T cell responses to AZD1222 COVID-19 vaccine. Study outcomes and limitations: Without day 14 samples, only post-peak T cell repertoires were studied.

The trim removed 3 bases at V and 1 base at J, leaving 3 bases unmatched. This CDR3 has 16 amino acids. Germline CDR1 reads SGHTA; CDR2 reads FQGTGA. Only in-frame clones appear in the TCRdb table, and some are missing; sequencing was by immunoSEQ multiplex PCR. Altogether 95,000 to 150,000 clones are present, roughly nine tenths being singletons, with the ten largest covering more than 2.5%. This material consisted of peripheral blood, taken on day 0 of AZD1222 vaccination. The chain combines TRBV7-3 with TRBJ2-3, with 11 bases identical to TRBD1. This clonotype originated in an adult in good health. The CDR3 sequence: CASSLGQGVRTDTQYF. The DNA for the CDR3 is TGTGCCAGCAGCTTGGGACAGGGGGTTCGCACAGATACGCAGTATTTT.